This entry features one TCR beta chain sequence. Its antigen remains unknown. The ends were cut back, 5 bases at V and 3 bases at J, with 15 bases in the middle. Germline lookup yields CDR1 PRHDT and CDR2 FYEKMQ (reference sequence). The length of the CDR3 is 15 residues. This specimen comes from a study of cytomegalovirus exposure and HLA in healthy donors. Study-level background: About 85 million unique TCRs from HLA-typed donors were held in an early release of data.

Study conclusions and caveats: Reportedly, HLA-A and HLA-B alleles of most subjects were accurately predicted from TCR beta. The classifier reportedly diagnosed cytomegalovirus status with high sensitivity and specificity.

The PCR ran on 60 Vbeta and 13 Jbeta primers. Method: immunoSEQ multiplex PCR; TCRdb's copy keeps in-frame clones and lacks some. Found here are under 150,000 clones, approximately 80% of them singletons; the top ten hold over 0.9%. The sequencing sample was made of PBMCs. V gene TRBV13 combines with J gene TRBJ2-3, with D uncertain. The receptor was isolated from a human donor in good health. CDR3 bases: TGTGCCAGCAGCCCTCGCGTGGCGCGGACAGATACGCAGTATTTT. It encodes CASSPRVARTDTQYF.